This T cell receptor beta chain was identified in a study of blood T cell repertoires in COVID-19. The V gene's germline CDR1 is LGHNA and CDR2 YSLEER. The germline V and J ends were trimmed by 6 bases and 1 base, with 7 bases remaining between them. CDR3 length equals 13 residues. This table comes from immunoSEQ multiplex PCR, and its TCRdb copy is limited to in-frame clones, with some not included. The sample lists more than 95,000 clones, about 91% occurring once. This clonotype was obtained from a human donor in a cohort sampled during active COVID-19. Sequencing was done on a sample of peripheral blood. The chain joins TRBV4-3 to TRBJ2-1, with a weak D call TRBD1 (5 bases). CDR3 coding DNA: TGCGCCAGCAGTCAGGGTTCCTACAATGAGCAGTTCTTC. It encodes CASSQGSYNEQFF.